The T cell receptor beta chain under discussion was sequenced for a study of blood T cell repertoires in COVID-19. Turning to the study itself: Acute and convalescent COVID-19 specimens originated in the United States, Italy and Spain. T cells, B-cell-depleted T cells, or PBMCs supplied cDNA or gDNA.

The V and J ends lost 3 bases and 3 bases respectively, with 9 bases between them. The CDR3 extends over 14 amino acids. Germline assignment: CDR1 MNHNY and CDR2 SVGAGI (reference sequence). Under the authors' procedure: Quantification of nucleated cells was approximated via reference gene primer amplification. Assay: immunoSEQ multiplex PCR; the TCRdb copy retains only in-frame clones and omits some. V and J calls and clone size follow that table, whereas D and trimming were derived from the DNA. The sample shows nearly 300,000 clones, 65% to 85% of them seen only once. In Seattle, patients joined the study during active infection and were tracked longitudinally.

The chain combines TRBV6-6 with TRBJ1-3, with unresolved D. The sample consisted of peripheral blood. The receptor was derived from a human donor with COVID-19, enrolled during active disease. The donor label of this sample is uncertain. CDR3 sequence (DNA): TGTGCCAGCAGTTATCCCGAGAGTGGAAACACCATATATTTT. Its protein is CASSYPESGNTIYF.